The next 10 T cell receptor beta chains were all read from a single sample in a study of blood T cell repertoires in COVID-19. TCRdb keeps only in-frame clones here, not all; method: immunoSEQ multiplex PCR. The sample has about 300,000 clones; about 90% are singletons. Specimen: peripheral blood. The receptors come from a man aged 18-30 years with active or convalescent COVID-19.

The chain has TRBV9 and TRBJ1-6; D is undetermined. CDR1 is SGDLS, CDR2 YYNGEE, per germline. The CDR3 length is 12 residues. V shed 1 base and J shed 9 bases, with 5 bases lying between them. In DNA form, the CDR3 reads TGTGCCAGCAGCGTACCGGGTTCACCCCTCCACTTT. Protein sequence: CASSVPGSPLHF.

The V gene is TRBV28, the J gene TRBJ1-2, with 12 bases lining up with TRBD1. Germline loops: CDR1 MDHEN, CDR2 SYDVKM. The CDR3 runs 16 residues. J lost 8 bases, V lost 2 bases, and 9 bases had no gene match. The CDR3 sequence: CASSLVGTGGFRGYTF. The CDR3 bases are TGTGCCAGCAGTTTAGTCGGGACAGGGGGCTTCCGCGGCTACACCTTC.

This rearrangement joins TRBV4-3 to TRBJ1-1; D call uncertain. V gave up 0 bases and J gave up 0 bases, with 17 bases separating them. The CDR3 covers 18 residues. The germline V gene encodes CDR1 LGHNA and CDR2 YSLEER. DNA of the CDR3: TGCGCCAGCAGCCAAGATCCGGATTTACGTGGGCTGAACACTGAAGCTTTCTTT. This codes for CASSQDPDLRGLNTEAFF.

Of note for this clone: The identical CDR3 is also encoded by other nucleotide sequences in the sample. This chain links TRBV4-1 with TRBJ2-2; D uncertain. Germline-derived CDR1 and CDR2 are MGHRA and YSYEKL. V lost 0 bases, J lost 8 bases, and 10 bases lay in between. The CDR3 has 14 amino acids. CDR3 sequence reads: CASSQEEGAGELFF. The CDR3 region has the DNA TGCGCCAGCAGCCAAGAGGAAGGAGCTGGGGAGCTGTTTTTT.

The J gene is TRBJ1-1, the V gene TRBV18; D uncertain. Germline V gene lookup returns CDR1 KGHSH and CDR2 LQKENI. The ends were cut back, 6 bases at V and 0 bases at J, with 11 bases in the middle. The CDR3 runs to 14 residues. CDR3 coding DNA: TGTGCCAGCTCCTTAGTTACAGTGAACACTGAAGCTTTCTTT. It translates to CASSLVTVNTEAFF.

The rearrangement links TRBV5-1 to TRBJ1-2; TRBD1 aligns across 7 bases. The CDR3 is 13 residues long. Germline loops: CDR1 SGHRS, CDR2 YFSETQ. J gave up 6 bases and V 4 bases, and 6 bases lay outside the gene matches. CDR3 sequence reads: CASSHGQADGYTF. CDR3 coding DNA: TGCGCCAGCAGCCATGGACAGGCCGATGGCTACACCTTC.

The rearrangement joins TRBV3-1 (or the pseudogene TRBV3-2) to TRBJ1-4; 7 nucleotides match TRBD1. Germline V CDR1 and CDR2: LGHDT, YNNKEL (reference sequence). The CDR3 has 15 residues. V shed 4 bases and J 4 bases; nucleotides not matched to a gene: 6. CDR3 sequence reads: CASSLWTGDNEKLFF. The CDR3 DNA reads as TGTGCCAGCAGCCTCTGGACAGGCGATAATGAAAAACTGTTTTTT.

This clone was detected a few times. V and J are TRBV27 and TRBJ1-1; D is uncertain. The CDR3 length is 13 residues. V dropped 0 bases and J dropped 4 bases, with 6 bases sitting between them. In germline, CDR1 is MNHEY, CDR2 SMNVEV (reference sequence). CDR3 bases: TGTGCCAGCAGTTTATCGATTAGCACTGAAGCTTTCTTT. This codes for CASSLSISTEAFF.

The V and J genes are TRBV9 and TRBJ2-1; 8 bases are shared with TRBD2. The CDR3 has 15 amino acids. Germline trimming cut 1 base from V and 5 bases from J; bases unmatched to any gene: 5. Germline values: CDR1 SGDLS, CDR2 YYNGEE. As DNA, the CDR3 is TGTGCCAGCAGCGTATGGGCGGGAGGTCACAATGAGCAGTTCTTC. Its protein product is CASSVWAGGHNEQFF. Drawing the rest from reference TRBV9 and TRBJ2-1, the complete variable domain is DSGVTQTPKHLITATGQRVTLRCSPRSGDLSVYWYQQSLDQGLQFLIQYYNGEERAKGNILERFSAQQFPDLHSELNLSSLELGDSALYFCASSVWAGGHNEQFFGPGTRLTVL.

The chain has TRBV7-3 and TRBJ2-1; TRBD2 agrees at 9 bases. The V segment lost 4 bases and the J segment 7 bases; nucleotides outside the gene matches: 2. Germline V CDR1 and CDR2: SGHTA, FQGTGA. The CDR3 consists of 13 residues. CDR3 coding DNA: TGTGCCAGCAGCTCCGGACTAGCGAATGAGCAGTTCTTC. Its protein product is CASSSGLANEQFF. The variable domain in full, with the rest retrieved from reference TRBV7-3 and TRBJ2-1, is GAGVSQTPSNKVTEKGKYVELRCDPISGHTALYWYRQSLGQGPEFLIYFQGTGAADDSGLPNDRFFAVRPEGSVSTLKIQRTERGDSAVYLCASSSGLANEQFFGPGTRLTVL.